The subject of this entry is one TCR beta chain. The data stem from a study of blood T cell repertoires in COVID-19. Study summary: Samples representing acute and convalescent COVID-19 were sourced from the United States, Italy and Spain. T cells, B-cell-depleted T cells, or PBMCs provided the cDNA or gDNA that served as material.

Original handling: The authors estimated nucleated cell counts from reference gene primer amplification. Profiling relied on immunoSEQ multiplex PCR, and the TCRdb table lists in-frame clones only, not all of them. V, J and clone size reflect that table, while D and trimming were determined from the DNA. The repertoire includes 130,000 or so clones, about 80% of them detected once, and 3% to 3.5% sits in the top ten. CDR3 length: 17 amino acids. Per germline, CDR1 SEHNR and CDR2 FQNEAQ (reference sequence). V was pared by 4 bases and J by 3 bases, with 21 bases between. The clonotype was recovered from a woman at least 80 years old with acute or convalescent COVID-19. The genes are TRBV7-9 and TRBJ1-2, with D possibly TRBD1 on 5 matching bases. The material sequenced was peripheral blood. The CDR3 is CASSSYMGGLADYGYTF. In nucleotides, the CDR3 is TGTGCCAGCAGCTCTTATATGGGGGGACTAGCGGACTATGGCTACACCTTC.